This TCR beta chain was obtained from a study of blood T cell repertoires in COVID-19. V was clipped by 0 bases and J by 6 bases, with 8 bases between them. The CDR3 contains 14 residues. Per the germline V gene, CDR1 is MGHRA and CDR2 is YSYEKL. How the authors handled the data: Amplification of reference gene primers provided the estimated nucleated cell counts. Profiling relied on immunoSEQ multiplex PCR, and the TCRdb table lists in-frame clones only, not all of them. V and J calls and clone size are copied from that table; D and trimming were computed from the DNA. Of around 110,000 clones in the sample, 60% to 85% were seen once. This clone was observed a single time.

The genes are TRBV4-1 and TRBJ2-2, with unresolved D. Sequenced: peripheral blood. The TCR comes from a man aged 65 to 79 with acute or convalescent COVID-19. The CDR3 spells CASSQELASGELFF. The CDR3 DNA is TGCGCCAGCAGCCAAGAGTTAGCATCCGGGGAGCTGTTTTTT.